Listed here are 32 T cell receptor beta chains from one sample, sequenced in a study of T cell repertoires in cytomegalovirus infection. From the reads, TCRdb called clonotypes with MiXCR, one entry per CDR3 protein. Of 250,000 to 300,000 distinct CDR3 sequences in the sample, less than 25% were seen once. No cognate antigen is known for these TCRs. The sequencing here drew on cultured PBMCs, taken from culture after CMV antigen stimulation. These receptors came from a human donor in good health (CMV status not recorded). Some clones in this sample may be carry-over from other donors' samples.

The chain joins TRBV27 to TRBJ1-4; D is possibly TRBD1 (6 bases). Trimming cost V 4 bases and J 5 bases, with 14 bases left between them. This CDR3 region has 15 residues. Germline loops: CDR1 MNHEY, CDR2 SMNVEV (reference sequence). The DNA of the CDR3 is TGTGCCAGCAGTTCTCGCCGGGACACAAATGAAAAACTGTTTTTT. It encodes CASSSRRDTNEKLFF. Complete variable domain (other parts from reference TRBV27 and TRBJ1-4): EAQVTQNPRYLITVTGKKLTVTCSQNMNHEYMSWYRQDPGLGLRQIYYSMNVEVTDKGDVPEGYKVSRKEKRNFPLILESPSPNQTSLYFCASSSRRDTNEKLFFGSGTQLSVL.

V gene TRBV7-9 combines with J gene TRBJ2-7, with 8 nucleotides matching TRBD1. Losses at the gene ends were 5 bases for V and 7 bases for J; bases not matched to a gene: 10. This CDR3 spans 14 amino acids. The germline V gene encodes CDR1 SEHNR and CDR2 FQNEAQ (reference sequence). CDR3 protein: CASSPRQGRAEQYF. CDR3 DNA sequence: TGTGCCAGCAGCCCGCGACAGGGGCGGGCGGAGCAGTACTTC.

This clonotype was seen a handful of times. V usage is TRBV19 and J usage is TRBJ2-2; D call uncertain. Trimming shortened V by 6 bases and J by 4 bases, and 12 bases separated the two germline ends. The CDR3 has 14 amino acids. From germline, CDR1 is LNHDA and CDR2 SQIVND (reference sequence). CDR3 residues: CASRGPESTGELFF. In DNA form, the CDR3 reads TGTGCCAGTAGGGGCCCGGAAAGCACCGGGGAGCTGTTTTTT.

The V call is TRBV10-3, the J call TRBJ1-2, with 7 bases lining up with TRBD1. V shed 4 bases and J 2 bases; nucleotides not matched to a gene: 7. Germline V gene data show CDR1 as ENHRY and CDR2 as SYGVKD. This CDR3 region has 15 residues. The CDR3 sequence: CAISGRDSENYGYTF. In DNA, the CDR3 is TGTGCCATCAGTGGCCGGGACAGCGAGAACTATGGCTACACCTTC.

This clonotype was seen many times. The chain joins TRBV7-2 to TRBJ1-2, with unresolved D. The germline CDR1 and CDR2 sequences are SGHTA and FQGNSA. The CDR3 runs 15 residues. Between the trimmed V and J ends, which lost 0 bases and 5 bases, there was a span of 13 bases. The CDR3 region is CASSLAFGSLYGYTF. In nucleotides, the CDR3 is TGTGCCAGCAGCTTAGCGTTCGGCAGTTTGTATGGCTACACCTTC.

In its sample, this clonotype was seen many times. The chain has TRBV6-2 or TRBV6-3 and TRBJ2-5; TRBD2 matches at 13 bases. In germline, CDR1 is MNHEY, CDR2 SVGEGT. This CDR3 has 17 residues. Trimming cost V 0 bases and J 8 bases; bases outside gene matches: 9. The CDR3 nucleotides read TGTGCCAGCAGTTACTCGGGGACTAGCGGGATGGTAAACACCCAGTACTTC. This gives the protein CASSYSGTSGMVNTQYF.

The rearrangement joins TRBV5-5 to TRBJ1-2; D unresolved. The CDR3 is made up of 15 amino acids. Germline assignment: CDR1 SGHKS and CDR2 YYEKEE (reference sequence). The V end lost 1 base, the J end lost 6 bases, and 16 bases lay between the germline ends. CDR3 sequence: CASSLRDYGADGYTF. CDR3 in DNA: TGTGCCAGCAGCTTGCGAGACTACGGAGCGGATGGCTACACCTTC.

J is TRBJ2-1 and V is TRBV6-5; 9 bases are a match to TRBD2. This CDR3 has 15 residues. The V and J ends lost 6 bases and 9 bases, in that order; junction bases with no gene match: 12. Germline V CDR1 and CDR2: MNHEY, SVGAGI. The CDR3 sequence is CASSNPGLAAIEQFF. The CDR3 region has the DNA TGTGCCAGCAGCAATCCGGGACTAGCTGCAATTGAGCAGTTCTTC.

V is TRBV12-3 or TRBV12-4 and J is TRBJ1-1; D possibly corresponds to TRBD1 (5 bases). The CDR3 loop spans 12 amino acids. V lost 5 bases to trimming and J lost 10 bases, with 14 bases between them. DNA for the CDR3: TGTGCCAGCAGTCGGGACTTAAGGGGAGCTTTCTTT. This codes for CASSRDLRGAFF.

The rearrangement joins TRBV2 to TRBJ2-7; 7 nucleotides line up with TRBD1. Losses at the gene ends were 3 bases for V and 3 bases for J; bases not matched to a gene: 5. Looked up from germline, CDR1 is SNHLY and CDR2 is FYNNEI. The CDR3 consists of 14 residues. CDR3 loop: CASSEWDRLYEQYV. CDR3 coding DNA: TGTGCCAGCAGTGAGTGGGACAGACTCTACGAGCAGTACGTC.

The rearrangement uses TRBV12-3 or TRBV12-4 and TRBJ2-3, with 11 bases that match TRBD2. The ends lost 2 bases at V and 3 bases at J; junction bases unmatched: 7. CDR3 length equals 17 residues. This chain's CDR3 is CASSLILAGVRTDTQYF. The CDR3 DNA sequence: TGTGCCAGCAGTTTAATACTAGCGGGAGTTCGAACAGATACGCAGTATTTT.

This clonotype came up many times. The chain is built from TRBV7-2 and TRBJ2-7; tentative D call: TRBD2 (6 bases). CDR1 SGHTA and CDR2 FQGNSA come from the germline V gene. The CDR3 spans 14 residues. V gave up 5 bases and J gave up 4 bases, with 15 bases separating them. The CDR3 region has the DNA TGTGCCAGCAGCAGGGACTCGCTCTCGTACGAGCAGTACTTC. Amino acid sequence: CASSRDSLSYEQYF. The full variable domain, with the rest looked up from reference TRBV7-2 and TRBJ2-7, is GAGVSQSPSNKVTEKGKDVELRCDPISGHTALYWYRQSLGQGLEFLIYFQGNSAPDKSGLPSDRFSAERTGGSVSTLTIQRTQQEDSAVYLCASSRDSLSYEQYFGPGTRLTVT.

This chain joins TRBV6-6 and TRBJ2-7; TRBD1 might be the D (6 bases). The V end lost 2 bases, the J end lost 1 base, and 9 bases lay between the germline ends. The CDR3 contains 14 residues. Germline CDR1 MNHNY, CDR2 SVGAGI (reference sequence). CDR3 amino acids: CASSYPGQSYEQYF. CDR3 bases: TGTGCCAGCAGTTACCCCGGACAGTCCTACGAGCAGTACTTC.

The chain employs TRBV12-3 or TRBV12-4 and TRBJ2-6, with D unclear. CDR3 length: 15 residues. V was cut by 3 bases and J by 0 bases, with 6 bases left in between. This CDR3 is CASSFLNSGANVLTF. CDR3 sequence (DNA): TGTGCCAGCAGTTTCTTAAACTCTGGGGCCAACGTCCTGACTTTC.

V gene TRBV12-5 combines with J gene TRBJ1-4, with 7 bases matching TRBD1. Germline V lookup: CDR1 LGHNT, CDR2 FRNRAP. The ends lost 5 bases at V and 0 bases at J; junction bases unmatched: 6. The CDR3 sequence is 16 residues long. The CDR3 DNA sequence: TGTGCTAGTGGTCAGTGGACAGGCCCAACTAATGAAAAACTGTTTTTT. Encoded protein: CASGQWTGPTNEKLFF.

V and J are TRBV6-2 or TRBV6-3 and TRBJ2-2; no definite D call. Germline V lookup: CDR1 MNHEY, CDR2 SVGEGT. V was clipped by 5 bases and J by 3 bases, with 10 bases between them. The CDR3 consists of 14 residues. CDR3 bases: TGTGCCAGCAGTCAGTCAGAATACACCGGGGAGCTGTTTTTT. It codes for CASSQSEYTGELFF.

This CDR3 reads CASSYPSITGELFF. The CDR3 coding sequence is TGTGCCAGCAGTTACCCCTCGATTACCGGGGAGCTGTTTTTT. The chain employs TRBV6-5 and TRBJ2-2; D unresolved. The CDR3 consists of 14 residues. The germline V and J ends were trimmed by 2 bases and 5 bases, with 9 bases remaining between them. Germline CDR1 reads MNHEY; CDR2 reads SVGAGI.

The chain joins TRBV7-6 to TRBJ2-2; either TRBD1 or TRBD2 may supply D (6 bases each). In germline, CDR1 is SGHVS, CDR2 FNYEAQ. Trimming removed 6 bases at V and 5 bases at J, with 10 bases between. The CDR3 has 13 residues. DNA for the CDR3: TGTGCCAGCAGTCGGGGGCTTACCGGGGAGCTGTTTTTT. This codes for CASSRGLTGELFF.

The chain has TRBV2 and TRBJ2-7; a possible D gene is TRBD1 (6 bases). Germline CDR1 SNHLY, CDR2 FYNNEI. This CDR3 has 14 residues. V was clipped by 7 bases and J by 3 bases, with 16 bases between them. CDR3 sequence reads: CASNQQGYGYEQYV. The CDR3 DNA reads TGTGCCAGCAACCAACAGGGTTACGGCTACGAGCAGTACGTC.

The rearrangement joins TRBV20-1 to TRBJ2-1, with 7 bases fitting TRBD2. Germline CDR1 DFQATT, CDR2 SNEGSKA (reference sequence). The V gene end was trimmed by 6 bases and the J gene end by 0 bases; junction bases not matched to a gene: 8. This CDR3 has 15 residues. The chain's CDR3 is CSARLAESSYNEQFF. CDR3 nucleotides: TGCAGTGCGAGACTAGCTGAAAGCTCCTACAATGAGCAGTTCTTC.

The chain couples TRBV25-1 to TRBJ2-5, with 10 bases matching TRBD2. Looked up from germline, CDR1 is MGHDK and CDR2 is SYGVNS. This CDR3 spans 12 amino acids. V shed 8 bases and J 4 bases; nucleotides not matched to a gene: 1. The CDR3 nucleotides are TGTGCCAGCCGGACTAGCGGAGAGACCCAGTACTTC. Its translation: CASRTSGETQYF. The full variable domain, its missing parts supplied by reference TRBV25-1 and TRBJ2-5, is EADIYQTPRYLVIGTGKKITLECSQTMGHDKMYWYQQDPGMELHLIHYSYGVNSTEKGDLSSESTVSRIRTEHFPLTLESARPSHTSQYLCASRTSGETQYFGPGTRLLVL.

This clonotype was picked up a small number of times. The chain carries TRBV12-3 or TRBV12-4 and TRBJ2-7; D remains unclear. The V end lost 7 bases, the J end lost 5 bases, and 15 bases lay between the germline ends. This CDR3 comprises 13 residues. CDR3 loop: CASIFSGSHEQYF. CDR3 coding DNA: TGTGCCAGCATATTTAGTGGGTCCCACGAGCAGTACTTC.

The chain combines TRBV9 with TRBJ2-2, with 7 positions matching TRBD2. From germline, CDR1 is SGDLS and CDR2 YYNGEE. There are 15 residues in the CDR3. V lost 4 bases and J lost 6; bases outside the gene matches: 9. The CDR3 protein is CASSKSGMVSGELFF. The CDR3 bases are TGTGCCAGCAGCAAAAGCGGGATGGTCTCCGGGGAGCTGTTTTTT.

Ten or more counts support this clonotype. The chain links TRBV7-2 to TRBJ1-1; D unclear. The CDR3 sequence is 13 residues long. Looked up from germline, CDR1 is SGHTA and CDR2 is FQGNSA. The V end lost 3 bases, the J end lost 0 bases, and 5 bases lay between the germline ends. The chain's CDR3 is CASSFTLNTEAFF. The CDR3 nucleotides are TGTGCCAGCAGCTTCACCCTGAACACTGAAGCTTTCTTT.

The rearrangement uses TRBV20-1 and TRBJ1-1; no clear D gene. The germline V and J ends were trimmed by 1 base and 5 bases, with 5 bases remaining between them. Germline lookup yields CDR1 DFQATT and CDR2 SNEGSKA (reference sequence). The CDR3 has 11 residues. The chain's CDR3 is CSARVQTEAFF. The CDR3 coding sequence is TGCAGTGCTAGAGTCCAAACTGAAGCTTTCTTT.

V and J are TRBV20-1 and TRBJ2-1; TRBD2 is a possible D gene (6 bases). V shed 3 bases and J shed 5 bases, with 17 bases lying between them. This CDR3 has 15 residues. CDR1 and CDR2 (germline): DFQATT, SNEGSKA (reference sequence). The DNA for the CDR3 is TGCAGTGCTAGCCCTGCTTCGGGGGTCGACAATGAGCAGTTCTTC. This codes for CSASPASGVDNEQFF.

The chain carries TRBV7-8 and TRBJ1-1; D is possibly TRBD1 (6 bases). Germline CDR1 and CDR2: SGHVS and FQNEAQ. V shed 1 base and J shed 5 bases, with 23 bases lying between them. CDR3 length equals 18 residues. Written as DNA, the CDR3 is TGTGCCAGCAGCTTAGATAGGGGGTCGGGGTTTCTTAGGACTGAAGCTTTCTTT. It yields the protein CASSLDRGSGFLRTEAFF.

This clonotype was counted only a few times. CDR3: CASSLAFSGGGPDTQYF. The CDR3 DNA reads TGTGCCAGCAGCTTAGCGTTTAGCGGGGGGGGGCCAGATACGCAGTATTTT. V is TRBV7-2 and J is TRBJ2-3, with TRBD2 matching over 11 bases. The germline CDR1 and CDR2 sequences are SGHTA and FQGNSA. Trimming at V came to 0 bases and at J to 4 bases, leaving 6 bases not matched to a gene. The CDR3 has 17 residues.

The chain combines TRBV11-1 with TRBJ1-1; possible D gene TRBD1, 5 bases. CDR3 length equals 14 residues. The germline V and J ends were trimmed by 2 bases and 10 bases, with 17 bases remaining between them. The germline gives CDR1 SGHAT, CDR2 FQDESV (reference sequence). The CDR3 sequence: CASSLKAGPQGAFF. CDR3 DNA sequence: TGTGCCAGCAGCTTAAAGGCCGGGCCCCAGGGAGCTTTCTTT.

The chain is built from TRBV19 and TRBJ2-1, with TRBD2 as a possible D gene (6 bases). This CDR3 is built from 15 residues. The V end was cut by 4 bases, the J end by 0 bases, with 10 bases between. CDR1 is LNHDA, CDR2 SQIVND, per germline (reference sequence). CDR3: CASSTSVNSYNEQFF. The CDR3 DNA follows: TGTGCCAGTAGTACTAGCGTTAACTCCTACAATGAGCAGTTCTTC.

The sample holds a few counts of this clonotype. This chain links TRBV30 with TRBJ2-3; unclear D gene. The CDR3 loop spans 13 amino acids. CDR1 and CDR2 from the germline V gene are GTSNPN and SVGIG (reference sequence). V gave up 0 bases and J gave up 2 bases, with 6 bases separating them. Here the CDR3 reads CAWSVVSTDTQYF. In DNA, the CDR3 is TGTGCCTGGAGTGTTGTCTCCACAGATACGCAGTATTTT. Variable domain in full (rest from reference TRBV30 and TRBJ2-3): SQTIHQWPATLVQPVGSPLSLECTVEGTSNPNLYWYRQAAGRGLQLLFYSVGIGQISSEVPQNLSASRPQDRQFILSSKKLLLSDSGFYLCAWSVVSTDTQYFGPGTRLTVL.

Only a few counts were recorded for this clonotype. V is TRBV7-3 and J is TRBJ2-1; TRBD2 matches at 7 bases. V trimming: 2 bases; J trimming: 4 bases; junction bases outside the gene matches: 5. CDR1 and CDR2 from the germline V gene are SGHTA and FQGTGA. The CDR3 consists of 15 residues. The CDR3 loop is CASSLDPAGYNEQFF. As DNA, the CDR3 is TGTGCCAGCAGCTTAGATCCAGCGGGGTACAATGAGCAGTTCTTC.